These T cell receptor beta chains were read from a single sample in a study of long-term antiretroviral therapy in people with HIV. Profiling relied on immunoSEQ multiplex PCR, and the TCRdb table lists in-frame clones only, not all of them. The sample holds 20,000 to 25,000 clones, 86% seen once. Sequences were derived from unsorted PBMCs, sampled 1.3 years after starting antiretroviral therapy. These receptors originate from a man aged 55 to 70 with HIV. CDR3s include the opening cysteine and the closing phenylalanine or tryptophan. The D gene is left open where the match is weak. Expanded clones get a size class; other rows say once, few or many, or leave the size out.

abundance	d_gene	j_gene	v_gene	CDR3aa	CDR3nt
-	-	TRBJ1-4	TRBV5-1	CASSPQVMANEKLFF	TGCGCCAGCAGCCCTCAAGTCATGGCTAATGAAAAACTGTTTTTT
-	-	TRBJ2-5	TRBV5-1	CASSFTGSGTQYF	TGCGCCAGCAGCTTTACGGGGTCGGGGACCCAGTACTTC
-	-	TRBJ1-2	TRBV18	CASSGLPTTNYGYTF	TGTGCCAGCTCAGGACTCCCTACGACTAACTATGGCTACACCTTC
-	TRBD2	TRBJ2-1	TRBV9	CASSASGRQDEQFF	TGTGCCAGCAGCGCCAGCGGGAGGCAGGATGAGCAGTTCTTC
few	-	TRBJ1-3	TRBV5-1	CASSAGTSGNTIYF	TGCGCCAGCAGCGCAGGGACCTCTGGAAACACCATATATTTT
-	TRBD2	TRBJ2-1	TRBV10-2	CASRGAGGSYNEQFF	TGCGCCAGCAGGGGGGCGGGGGGTTCCTACAATGAGCAGTTCTTC
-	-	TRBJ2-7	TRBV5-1	CASSLEPAYEQYF	TGCGCCAGCAGCTTGGAGCCAGCCTACGAGCAGTACTTC
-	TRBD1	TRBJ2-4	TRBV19	CASSRTGEDIQYF	TGTGCCAGTAGCCGGACAGGGGAAGACATTCAGTACTTC
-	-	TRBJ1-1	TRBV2	CASSSENMNTEAFF	TGTGCCAGCAGTTCAGAGAACATGAACACTGAAGCTTTCTTT
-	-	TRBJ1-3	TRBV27	CASSPIGQPISSGNTIYF	TGTGCCAGCAGCCCGATCGGACAGCCGATATCCTCTGGAAACACCATATATTTT
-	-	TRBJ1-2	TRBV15	CATSSPTWGAYGYTF	TGTGCCACCAGCAGCCCGACATGGGGGGCCTATGGCTACACCTTC